This TCR beta chain appears in the sequencing data of a study of T cells in Graves' hyperthyroidism and ophthalmopathy. Germline V lookup: CDR1 MNHEY, CDR2 SMNVEV (reference sequence). Trimming left V 2 bases short and J 5 bases short, with 10 bases between. This CDR3 spans 14 amino acids. Amplified regions were TCR beta CDR3 sequences from RNA transcripts. HTBI primers drove first-round RT-PCR of the TCR CDR3. One entry per CDR3 protein, called by TCRdb with MiXCR from the multiplex PCR reads. The table has 600,000 to 850,000 distinct CDR3 sequences, around a sixth seen once. The clonotype was recovered from a woman between 50 and 59 years old with Graves' hyperthyroidism that later progressed to Graves' ophthalmopathy. The sample was blood. The chain uses TRBV27 and TRBJ1-5; no firm D call. The CDR3 sequence: CASSLVPTYQPQHF. As DNA, the CDR3 is TGTGCCAGCAGTTTAGTTCCGACCTATCAGCCCCAGCATTTT.